This T cell receptor (beta chain) came from a study of neurological immune-mediated disorders. Study information: Of the multiple sclerosis patients, 34 in total, roughly 30 were relapsing-remitting and 3 were secondary progressive.

Findings and caveats of the study: CDR3 amino acid sequences of expanded clones were not shared across subjects, a result suggesting private repertoires in all groups.

The cDNA came from 5'RACE with 10-nucleotide random UMIs. In TCRdb, the 5' RACE reads were re-called with MiXCR into one record per CDR3 protein. The repertoire holds 55,000 or so distinct CDR3 sequences, with 3.5% to 4% as singletons. This clonotype has a count of ten or more. Antigen: not known. With 1 base removed from V and 3 bases from J, the gap between germline ends came to 8 bases. This CDR3 has 13 amino acids. Germline V CDR1 and CDR2: SQVTM, ANQGSEA. The chain employs TRBV29-1 and TRBJ2-3; unclear D gene. The TCR originated in a woman aged 40 to 50 with multiple sclerosis. The source material was CD4+ T cells from blood. CDR3 loop: CSVEGGYTDTQYF. The CDR3 region has the DNA TGCAGCGTTGAAGGCGGCTATACAGATACGCAGTATTTT.